This T cell receptor beta chain comes out of a study of shared clonotypes between healthy human individuals (dated by TCRdb to about 2020). Context from the whole study: Three men and two women, aged 18 to 49 years, made up the cohort. To estimate repertoire size and how much clonotypes are shared between individuals, the study performed deep sequencing of blood TCR repertoires from roughly five healthy adults. Leukapheresis yielded between about 0.94 and 9.5 billion PBMCs per donor. To increase sequencing depth and limit assay-specific biases, different laboratories used diverse techniques to prepare libraries and sequence TCR repertoires. Per donor, three plates each were used for CD4 naive and CD4 memory, two for CD8 naive, and one for CD8 memory.

Using the deep immunoSEQ assay, multiplex PCR amplified TCR CDR3 regions from genomic DNA. For each cell subset, the extracted genomic DNA was distributed evenly across all wells of several immunoSEQ 96-well plates, and each plate served as one replicate. For sorted subsets, each replicate PCR was loaded with approximately 200 ng genomic DNA, equivalent to about 33,000 T cell genomes. Purified libraries were quantified with a Qubit 3.0 fluorometer, sized on a Bioanalyzer 2100, and re-quantified with the KAPA Library Quantification kit. A separate single-read 150-cycle Illumina NextSeq 550 flow cell was used to sequence each immunoSEQ 96-well plate. The paper's processing steps were these. Because the immunoSEQ output included only junctional sequences and no quality scores, the filtering could not be the same as the filtering used for full-length reads. To assign V/J genes and CDR3, sequences were annotated using PyIR, a Python wrapper for IgBLAST v1.9, with IMGT germline references. Reads were removed for weak V/J assignments (E-value above 1e-6), missing CDR3, stop codons, out-of-frame junctions, or ambiguous translated residues. V3J clonotypes were defined as sequences sharing the same inferred V gene, J gene, and CDR3 amino acid sequence. The percentage overlap between two repertoires was calculated by dividing the number of shared unique clonotypes by the size of the smaller repertoire. Richness of each repertoire was evaluated using RTK rarefaction, the Chao1 estimator, and Recon v2.1 estimates of unobserved clonotypes. Generation probabilities were computed with OLGA for all TCRbeta clonotypes obtained by the gDNA method from several donors. TCRdb mirrors the immuneACCESS table, restricted to in-frame sequences. Some clones are absent from its copies; in checked studies, under half trace to an unresolved V gene, and the reason for the others is unknown. The DNA gave D and trimming, while V, J and clone size come from that table. The sample records 2 million to 2.5 million clones, around 95% of which are singletons. Clones ranked in the top ten supply approximately 0.13% of the sample.

Overall study results and their limits: Sampling was restricted to blood, and TCR repertoires in tissues likely differ from the TCR repertoires found in blood. Even with the large sequencing depth, rarefaction of the sorted-subset datasets indicated that sequencing was incomplete. Larger estimated clonotype richness was generally found for naive subsets than for memory subsets. Higher generation probabilities were observed for clonotypes shared by all four sorted-subset donors than for non-shared clonotypes. About 5% of naive CD4, 3.5% of naive CD8, about 2.4% of memory CD4, and 0.4% of memory CD8 clonotypes were shared across four donors. Because the study included only a small number of donors, the genetic and exposure-history diversity represented was limited. Based on pairwise subsampling, the degree of clonotype sharing among donors was expected to be affected by sequencing depth.

Spanning cysteine to phenylalanine, the CDR3 consists of 14 amino acids. Solely the CDR3 DNA is kept, with 42 bases framed from the first base. CDR1 and CDR2 are drawn from the germline V gene: KGHSH, LQKENI. The V end loses 9 bases and the J end loses 3 bases, and a stretch of 17 bases separates them. On this clone itself: This receptor's antigen is unknown. One base away there is no much larger clone; base qualities are not given.

Healthy HIV-negative adults with no recently reported acute infections or vaccinations were included as donors. All donors were Caucasian adults living in Nashville, Tennessee, USA. CD4+ T cells were enriched through magnetic negative selection, after which naive cells were positively selected on CD45RA and the remaining negative fraction served as the memory subset. Blood was obtained by leukapheresis, after which PBMCs were separated by Ficoll-Histopaque density gradient centrifugation and cryopreserved in liquid nitrogen vapor phase. Analytical flow cytometry was used to check the purity and quantity of every magnetically sorted T cell population. Genomic DNA was isolated from each sorted fraction and quantified by UV absorbance on a Nanodrop 2000c.

The sample was naive CD4+ T cells sorted from blood. The cell subset or site label here, explained by the study, means: CD45RA+ positively selected. The origin of this receptor is a man between 18 and 29 years old in good health. The chain is encoded by TRBV18 joined to TRBJ1-2; the D gene cannot be named for sure. The CDR3 in this case is CARPRPTWDYGYTF. The DNA is TGTGCCAGGCCGCGACCGACATGGGACTATGGCTACACCTTC.